This T cell receptor (beta chain) was identified during a study of T cell responses to AZD1222 COVID-19 vaccine. TCRdb's copy holds only in-frame clones and misses some; the assay was immunoSEQ multiplex PCR. Of about 170,000 clones in the sample, approximately 95% were seen once. With 0 bases removed from V and 2 bases from J, the gap between germline ends came to 11 bases. The CDR3 covers 16 residues. Germline lookup yields CDR1 LGHDT and CDR2 YNNKEL (reference sequence). The chain recombines TRBV3-1 (or the pseudogene TRBV3-2) with TRBJ1-5; D not certain. This TCR derives from an adult in good health. This material consisted of peripheral blood, taken on day 0 of AZD1222 vaccination. This CDR3 is CASSQEILTGNQPQHF. In nucleotides, the CDR3 is TGTGCCAGCAGCCAAGAAATTTTAACAGGCAATCAGCCCCAGCATTTT.